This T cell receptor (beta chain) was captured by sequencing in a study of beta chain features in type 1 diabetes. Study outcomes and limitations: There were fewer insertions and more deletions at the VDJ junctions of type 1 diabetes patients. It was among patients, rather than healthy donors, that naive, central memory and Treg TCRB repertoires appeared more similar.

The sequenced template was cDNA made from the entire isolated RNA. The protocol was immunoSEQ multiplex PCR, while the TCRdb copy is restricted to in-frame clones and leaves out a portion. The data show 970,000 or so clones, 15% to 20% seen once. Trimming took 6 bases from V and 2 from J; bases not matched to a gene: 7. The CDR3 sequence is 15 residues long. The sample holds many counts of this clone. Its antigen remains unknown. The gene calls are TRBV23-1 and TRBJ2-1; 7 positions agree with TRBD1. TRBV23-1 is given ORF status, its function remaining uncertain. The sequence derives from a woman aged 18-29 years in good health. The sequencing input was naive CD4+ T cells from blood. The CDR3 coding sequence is TGCGCCAGCAGACAAGGACAGGTCCCCTACAATGAGCAGTTCTTC. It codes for CASRQGQVPYNEQFF.